This T cell receptor beta chain derives from a study of T cells in Graves' hyperthyroidism and ophthalmopathy. Study results and limitations: The model identified upcoming ophthalmopathy a median approximately six months ahead of onset. A 13 V-J model separated ophthalmopathy from stable hyperthyroidism.

The sample holds many counts of this clonotype. Antigen specificity is unknown. From RNA transcripts, TCR beta CDR3 regions were amplified. First-round RT-PCR with HTBI primers amplified the TCR CDR3 region. From the multiplex PCR reads, TCRdb called clonotypes with MiXCR, one entry per CDR3 protein. This table has 600,000 to 800,000 distinct CDR3 sequences, around a third appearing once. The CDR3 loop spans 14 amino acids. Germline V gene sequence: CDR1 LNHDA, CDR2 SQIVND (reference sequence). Trimming cost V 7 bases and J 7 bases; bases outside gene matches: 10. Calling Graves' hyperthyroidism stable meant ophthalmopathy did not progress within 18 months. Hyperthyroidism was newly diagnosed in patients aged 18 to 65 (duration under 2 months).

Sequencing was done on a sample of blood. The chain combines TRBV19 with TRBJ1-2; 9 positions agree with TRBD1. This TCR was recovered from a woman in her thirties or forties with Graves' hyperthyroidism. This CDR3 is CASTPPQGAGGYTF. CDR3 nucleotides: TGTGCCAGTACCCCCCCACAGGGGGCAGGTGGCTACACCTTC.